The source of this TCR beta chain is a study of glioma-infiltrating T cells after dendritic cell vaccination. The time point: after dendritic cell vaccination, including at tumor progression/relapse. Germline-derived CDR1 and CDR2 are SGDLS and YYNGEE. Between the trimmed V and J ends, which lost 0 bases and 0 bases, there was a span of 14 bases. This CDR3 comprises 17 residues. Amplification used 60 V beta primers and 13 J beta primers. The assay was immunoSEQ multiplex PCR, and TCRdb's table has in-frame clones only and misses some. The sample has 55,000 to 75,000 clones, roughly four fifths seen once.

V and J are TRBV9 and TRBJ2-3; TRBD2 is a possible D gene (6 bases). The sample here was blood, taken after dendritic cell vaccination. The TCR sequence derives from a human donor with glioblastoma. Here the CDR3 reads CASSVEVAASSTDTQYF. CDR3 DNA: TGTGCCAGCAGCGTAGAGGTAGCGGCCTCTAGCACAGATACGCAGTATTTT.